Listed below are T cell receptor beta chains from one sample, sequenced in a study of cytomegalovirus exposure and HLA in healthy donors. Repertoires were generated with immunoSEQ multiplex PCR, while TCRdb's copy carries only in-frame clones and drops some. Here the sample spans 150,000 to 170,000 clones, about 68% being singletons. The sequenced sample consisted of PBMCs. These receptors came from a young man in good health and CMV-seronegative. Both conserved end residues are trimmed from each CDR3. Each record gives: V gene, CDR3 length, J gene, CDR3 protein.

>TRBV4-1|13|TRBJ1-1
ASSQEQGPGGEAF
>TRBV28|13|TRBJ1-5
ASSLDRGRLQPQH
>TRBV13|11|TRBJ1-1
ASSLGANTEAF
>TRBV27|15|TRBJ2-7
ASSLSARLDFIYEQY
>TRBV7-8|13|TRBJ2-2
ASSLRGAATGELF
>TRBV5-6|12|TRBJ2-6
ASSLPSGANVLP
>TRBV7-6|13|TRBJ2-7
ASSRDRDSSDEQY
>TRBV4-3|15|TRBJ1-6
ASSQDLADRGLSPLH
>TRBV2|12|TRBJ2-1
ASSGGLVYNEQF
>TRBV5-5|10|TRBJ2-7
ASSLSPYEQY
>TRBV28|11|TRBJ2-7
ASSLKFSYEQY
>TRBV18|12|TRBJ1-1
ASSLAGSDTEAF